A selection of T cell receptor beta chains follows, all from one sample in a study of cytomegalovirus exposure and HLA in healthy donors. The protocol was immunoSEQ multiplex PCR, while the TCRdb copy is restricted to in-frame clones and leaves out a portion. The sample has about 32,000 clones, around 83% seen once. The sequenced sample was PBMCs. The source is a young woman in good health and CMV-seronegative. Each CDR3 is given with its conserved first and last residue. A D gene is named only where the DNA matches it firmly. Clone size, where shown, is once, few, many, or a class for clones that have expanded.

j_gene: TRBJ2-3
d_gene: -
v_gene: TRBV4-3
len: 20
abundance: -
CDR3nt: TGCGCCAGCAGCCAAGACCCGGCTCGGTCCGCTAGCTCTGGCACAGATACGCAGTATTTT
CDR3aa: CASSQDPARSASSGTDTQYF

j_gene: TRBJ2-1
d_gene: -
v_gene: TRBV15
len: 15
abundance: -
CDR3nt: TGTGCCACCAGTTCAGCGGAGGGCTCCTACAATGAGCAGTTCTTC
CDR3aa: CATSSAEGSYNEQFF

j_gene: TRBJ1-1
d_gene: -
v_gene: TRBV18
len: 12
abundance: -
CDR3nt: TGTGCCAGCTCTCCTGTGACAGTTGAAGCTTTCTTT
CDR3aa: CASSPVTVEAFF

j_gene: TRBJ2-7
d_gene: TRBD1
v_gene: TRBV2
len: 15
abundance: -
CDR3nt: TGTGCCAGCAGGGACAGGACAGGGGGCGCCTACGAGCAGTACTTC
CDR3aa: CASRDRTGGAYEQYF

j_gene: TRBJ2-2
d_gene: TRBD2
v_gene: TRBV9
len: 15
abundance: -
CDR3nt: TGTGCCAGCAACCGGGGGGATGGGGGCACCGGGGAGCTGTTTTTT
CDR3aa: CASNRGDGGTGELFF

j_gene: TRBJ2-1
d_gene: TRBD1
v_gene: TRBV7-2
len: 15
abundance: -
CDR3nt: TGTGCCAGCAGCTTGGCCGGGACAGGGCCGAATGAGCAGTTCTTC
CDR3aa: CASSLAGTGPNEQFF

j_gene: TRBJ2-7
d_gene: TRBD2
v_gene: TRBV19
len: 14
abundance: -
CDR3nt: TGTGCCAGTAGTATCACTAGCGGGGGGTACGAGCAGTACTTC
CDR3aa: CASSITSGGYEQYF

j_gene: TRBJ2-4
d_gene: -
v_gene: TRBV29-1
len: 13
abundance: -
CDR3nt: TGCAGCGTTGCTTCCCCCGGCGGGTACATTCAGTACTTC
CDR3aa: CSVASPGGYIQYF

j_gene: TRBJ2-2
d_gene: TRBD2
v_gene: TRBV9
len: 15
abundance: -
CDR3nt: TGTGCCAGCACACCTGGACTAGTTTTGAGCGGGGAGCTGTTTTTT
CDR3aa: CASTPGLVLSGELFF

j_gene: TRBJ1-6
d_gene: -
v_gene: TRBV7-4
len: 21
abundance: -
CDR3nt: TGTGCCAGCAGCTTAGTTTTAAAAGAGGGATTAGTTGTACATTATAATTCACCCCTCCACTTT
CDR3aa: CASSLVLKEGLVVHYNSPLHF

j_gene: TRBJ2-7
d_gene: TRBD1
v_gene: TRBV4-3
len: 13
abundance: -
CDR3nt: TGCGCCAGCAGCCAGGACAGGGGATACGAGCAGTACTTC
CDR3aa: CASSQDRGYEQYF

j_gene: TRBJ2-5
d_gene: TRBD1
v_gene: TRBV30
len: 14
abundance: -
CDR3nt: TGTGCCTGGAGCGCCGGGACAGGGAGGGAGACCCAGTACTTC
CDR3aa: CAWSAGTGRETQYF

j_gene: TRBJ2-5
d_gene: TRBD2
v_gene: TRBV27
len: 15
abundance: few
CDR3nt: TGTGCCAGCAGTATGAGCGGGGGGGCCTGGGAGACCCAGTACTTC
CDR3aa: CASSMSGGAWETQYF

j_gene: TRBJ1-2
d_gene: -
v_gene: TRBV9
len: 14
abundance: -
CDR3nt: TGTGCCAGCAGCGTAGTGGGGGGAAGCTATGGCTACACCTTC
CDR3aa: CASSVVGGSYGYTF

j_gene: TRBJ2-7
d_gene: -
v_gene: TRBV28
len: 11
abundance: -
CDR3nt: TGTGCCAGCAGTCCCCATTACGAGCAGTACTTC
CDR3aa: CASSPHYEQYF

j_gene: TRBJ2-5
d_gene: TRBD1
v_gene: TRBV7-9
len: 15
abundance: -
CDR3nt: TGTTCCAGCAGCTCCAGGACAGGGGAGGTCGAGACCCAGTACTTC
CDR3aa: CSSSSRTGEVETQYF

j_gene: TRBJ2-1
d_gene: -
v_gene: TRBV9
len: 11
abundance: -
CDR3nt: TGTGCCAGCAGTTACTACGATGAGCAGTTCTTC
CDR3aa: CASSYYDEQFF

j_gene: TRBJ2-4
d_gene: -
v_gene: TRBV11-2
len: 13
abundance: -
CDR3nt: TGTGCCAGCAGCTTTAACCCTCCGGACATTCAGTACTTC
CDR3aa: CASSFNPPDIQYF

j_gene: TRBJ2-5
d_gene: -
v_gene: TRBV27
len: 17
abundance: -
CDR3nt: TGTGCCAGCAGTCCTGACCTAGCGACTAAGATACAAGAGACCCAGTACTTC
CDR3aa: CASSPDLATKIQETQYF

j_gene: TRBJ2-5
d_gene: TRBD2
v_gene: TRBV5-1
len: 15
abundance: -
CDR3nt: TGCGCCAGCAGCTTCAGCGGGGGGTACCAAGAGACCCAGTACTTC
CDR3aa: CASSFSGGYQETQYF

j_gene: TRBJ2-1
d_gene: -
v_gene: TRBV25-1
len: 18
abundance: -
CDR3nt: TGTGCCAGCAGTGTGGACTTAACGAAGGCGAGCTCCTACAATGAGCAGTTCTTC
CDR3aa: CASSVDLTKASSYNEQFF

j_gene: TRBJ2-3
d_gene: TRBD2
v_gene: TRBV7-2
len: 16
abundance: -
CDR3nt: TGTGCCAGCAGCTACTTTAGCGGGAGGGCCAGAGATACGCAGTATTTT
CDR3aa: CASSYFSGRARDTQYF

j_gene: TRBJ2-4
d_gene: TRBD1
v_gene: TRBV6-1
len: 17
abundance: -
CDR3nt: TGTGCCAGCAGTGTAGGACTAACCTCCGGGACAGGGAGCATTCAGTACTTC
CDR3aa: CASSVGLTSGTGSIQYF

j_gene: TRBJ1-4
d_gene: TRBD1
v_gene: TRBV9
len: 14
abundance: -
CDR3nt: TGTGCCAGCAGCCGGACAGGGGTTAATGAAAAACTGTTTTTT
CDR3aa: CASSRTGVNEKLFF

j_gene: TRBJ2-7
d_gene: -
v_gene: TRBV18
len: 14
abundance: -
CDR3nt: TGTGCCAGCTCACCACCCAGCAGGGGCCACGAGCAGTACTTC
CDR3aa: CASSPPSRGHEQYF

j_gene: TRBJ2-7
d_gene: -
v_gene: TRBV5-1
len: 15
abundance: -
CDR3nt: TGCGCCAGCAGCTTGGCCCCCGATTTACCCTACGAGCAGTACTTC
CDR3aa: CASSLAPDLPYEQYF

j_gene: TRBJ2-1
d_gene: -
v_gene: TRBV7-2
len: 15
abundance: -
CDR3nt: TGTGCCAGCAGCCCGGCTAGTCTGGCAGGGCATGAGCAGTTCTTC
CDR3aa: CASSPASLAGHEQFF

j_gene: TRBJ2-2
d_gene: TRBD1
v_gene: TRBV19
len: 15
abundance: few
CDR3nt: TGTGCCAGTAGTCCCCGGGACAGGGGCACCGGGGAGCTGTTTTTT
CDR3aa: CASSPRDRGTGELFF

j_gene: TRBJ1-2
d_gene: TRBD1
v_gene: TRBV15
len: 15
abundance: -
CDR3nt: TGTGCCGCCAGCGACTTGGGACAGGGGGCCGGTGGCTACACCTTC
CDR3aa: CAASDLGQGAGGYTF

j_gene: TRBJ2-3
d_gene: TRBD2
v_gene: TRBV9
len: 16
abundance: -
CDR3nt: TGTGCCAGCAGCGTACGGGTTAGCGGGGCCACAGATACGCAGTATTTT
CDR3aa: CASSVRVSGATDTQYF

j_gene: TRBJ2-1
d_gene: TRBD1
v_gene: TRBV27
len: 16
abundance: -
CDR3nt: TGTGCCAGCAGCAGGACAGGGGTTCTCGACGAATCTCGTAAGTTCTTC
CDR3aa: CASSRTGVLDESRKFF

j_gene: TRBJ2-6
d_gene: TRBD2
v_gene: TRBV12-5
len: 19
abundance: -
CDR3nt: TGTGCTAGTGGTTTCACTAGCGGGGGGCTCCTCTCTGGGGCCAACGTCCTGACTTTC
CDR3aa: CASGFTSGGLLSGANVLTF

j_gene: TRBJ2-3
d_gene: TRBD1
v_gene: TRBV25-1
len: 15
abundance: -
CDR3nt: TGTGCCAGCACCCCTGGGGGACAGCGCCCAGATACGCAGTATTTT
CDR3aa: CASTPGGQRPDTQYF

j_gene: TRBJ1-5
d_gene: -
v_gene: TRBV10-2
len: 14
abundance: -
CDR3nt: TGCGCCAGCAGTGAGTCCCAGGGAAATCAGCCCCAGCATTTT
CDR3aa: CASSESQGNQPQHF

j_gene: TRBJ1-5
d_gene: TRBD1
v_gene: TRBV28
len: 15
abundance: -
CDR3nt: TGTGCCAGCAGTTTACCACAGGGGCCCAATCAGCCCCAGCATTTT
CDR3aa: CASSLPQGPNQPQHF

j_gene: TRBJ2-7
d_gene: TRBD1
v_gene: TRBV2
len: 15
abundance: once
CDR3nt: TGTGCCAGCAGGGACAGGACAGGGGGCGCCTACGAGCAGTACTTC
CDR3aa: CASRDRTGGAYEQYF

j_gene: TRBJ2-1
d_gene: TRBD2
v_gene: TRBV5-5
len: 16
abundance: -
CDR3nt: TGTGCCAGCAGCTTGGCCGGGACTAGCGCCTACAATGAGCAGTTCTTC
CDR3aa: CASSLAGTSAYNEQFF

j_gene: TRBJ1-2
d_gene: -
v_gene: TRBV6-4
len: 15
abundance: -
CDR3nt: TGTGCCAGCAGCCCAACAGGAGAAGCTAACTATGGCTACACCTTC
CDR3aa: CASSPTGEANYGYTF